These 6 T cell receptor beta chains came from one sample sequenced in a study of shared clonotypes between healthy human individuals. Libraries were prepared by immunoSEQ multiplex PCR; TCRdb keeps only in-frame clonotypes and omits some of them. The data contain roughly 2.6 million clones, over 85% of them seen just once; the ten biggest clones take up 0.14%. The source material was naive CD4+ T cells sorted from blood. Noted subset: CD45RA+ positively selected. The receptors were gathered from a man between 18 and 29 years old in good health.

V gene TRBV5-6 combines with J gene TRBJ2-6; 12 bases are a match to TRBD1. V was pared by 6 bases and J by 4 bases, with 11 bases of the junction left unmatched. The CDR3 has 18 residues. The germline V gene encodes CDR1 SGHDT and CDR2 YYEEEE. This CDR3 reads CASNLRGQGALGANVLTF. The CDR3, as DNA: TGTGCCAGCAACCTAAGGGGACAGGGGGCGCTCGGGGCCAACGTCCTGACTTTC.

The chain combines TRBV18 with TRBJ1-6; 7 bases align to TRBD1. Germline V gene sequence: CDR1 KGHSH, CDR2 LQKENI. This CDR3 spans 17 amino acids. The trim removed 6 bases at V and 1 base at J, leaving 9 bases unmatched. The CDR3 sequence is CASSLDRVGSYNSPLHF. In nucleotides, the CDR3 is TGTGCCAGCTCTCTCGACAGGGTGGGATCCTATAATTCACCCCTCCACTTT.

For this clone: Other DNA sequences within the sample encode an identical CDR3. CDR3 nucleotide sequence: TGTGCCAGCAGTTTACGACAGGGCAATCAGCCCCAGCATTTT. It encodes CASSLRQGNQPQHF. This chain links TRBV27 with TRBJ1-5; possible D gene TRBD1, 6 bases. V shed 2 bases and J shed 2 bases, with 7 bases lying between them. The CDR3 spans 14 residues. Germline values: CDR1 MNHEY, CDR2 SMNVEV (reference sequence).

The chain joins TRBV19 to TRBJ2-7, with no clear D. Germline V lookup: CDR1 LNHDA, CDR2 SQIVND (reference sequence). The CDR3 has 15 amino acids. Trimming removed 1 base at V and 2 bases at J, with 12 bases between. The chain's CDR3 is CASSIGAVATYEQYF. CDR3 in DNA: TGTGCCAGTAGTATAGGAGCAGTCGCTACCTACGAGCAGTACTTC. Together with reference TRBV19 and TRBJ2-7, the CDR3 gives the full variable domain: DGGITQSPKYLFRKEGQNVTLSCEQNLNHDAMYWYRQDPGQGLRLIYYSQIVNDFQKGDIAEGYSVSREKKESFPLTVTSAQKNPTAFYLCASSIGAVATYEQYFGPGTRLTVT.

The chain uses TRBV11-2 and TRBJ2-1, with D maybe TRBD2 (6 bases). The CDR3 spans 12 residues. Trimming cost V 1 base and J 12 bases, with 10 bases left between them. The germline gives CDR1 SGHAT, CDR2 FQNNGV. The CDR3 coding sequence is TGTGCCAGCAGCTTAGCGGGAGTATCGCAGTTCTTC. Translated, it gives CASSLAGVSQFF.

This clone was found once. The rearrangement links TRBV10-3 to TRBJ2-7; 10 positions agree with TRBD2. Germline V gene data show CDR1 as ENHRY and CDR2 as SYGVKD. The CDR3 is 16 residues long. J gave up 3 bases and V 3 bases, and 8 bases lay outside the gene matches. DNA for the CDR3: TGTGCCATCAGTGACGGGGGTAGCGGGAGGTACTACGAGCAGTACTTC. Translation: CAISDGGSGRYYEQYF.